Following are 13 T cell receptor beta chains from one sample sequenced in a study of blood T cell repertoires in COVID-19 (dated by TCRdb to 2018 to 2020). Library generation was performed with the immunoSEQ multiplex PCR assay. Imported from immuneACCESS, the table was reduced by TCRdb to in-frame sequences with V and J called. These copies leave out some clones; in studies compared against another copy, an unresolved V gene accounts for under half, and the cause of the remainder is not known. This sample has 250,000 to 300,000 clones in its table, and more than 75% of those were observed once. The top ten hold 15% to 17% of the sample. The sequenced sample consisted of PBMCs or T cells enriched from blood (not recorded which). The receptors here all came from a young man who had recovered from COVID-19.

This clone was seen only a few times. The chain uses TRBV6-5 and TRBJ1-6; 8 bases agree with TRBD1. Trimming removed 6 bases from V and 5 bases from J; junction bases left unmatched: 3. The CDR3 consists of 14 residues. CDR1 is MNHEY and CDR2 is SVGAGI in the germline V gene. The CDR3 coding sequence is TGTGCCAGCAGCCCGGGACAGGATAATTCACCCCTCCACTTT. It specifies CASSPGQDNSPLHF.

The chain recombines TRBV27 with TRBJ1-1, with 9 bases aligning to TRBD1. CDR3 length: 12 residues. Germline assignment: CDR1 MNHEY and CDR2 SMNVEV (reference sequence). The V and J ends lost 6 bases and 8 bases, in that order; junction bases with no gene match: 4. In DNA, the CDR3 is TGTGCCAGCAGCAACAGGGGGCGGGAAGCTTTCTTT. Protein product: CASSNRGREAFF.

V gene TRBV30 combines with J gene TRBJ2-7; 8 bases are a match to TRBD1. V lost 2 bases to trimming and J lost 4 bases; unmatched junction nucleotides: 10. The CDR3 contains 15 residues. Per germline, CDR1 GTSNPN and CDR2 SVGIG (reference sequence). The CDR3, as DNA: TGTGCCTGGAGTTTTGTGTCAGGGGGCCGGTACGAGCAGTACTTC. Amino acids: CAWSFVSGGRYEQYF.

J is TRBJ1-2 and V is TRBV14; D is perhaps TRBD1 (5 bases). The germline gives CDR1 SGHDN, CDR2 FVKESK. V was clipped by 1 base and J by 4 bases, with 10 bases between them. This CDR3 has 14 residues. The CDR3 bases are TGTGCCAGCAGCCAAGGGCGGCAGGGCTATGGCTACACCTTC. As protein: CASSQGRQGYGYTF.

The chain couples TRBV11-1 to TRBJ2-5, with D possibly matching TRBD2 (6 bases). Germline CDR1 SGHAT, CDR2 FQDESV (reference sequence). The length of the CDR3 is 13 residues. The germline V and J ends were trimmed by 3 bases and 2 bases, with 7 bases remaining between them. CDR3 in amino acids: CASSFAGQETQYF. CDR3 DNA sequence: TGTGCCAGCAGCTTTGCGGGACAAGAGACCCAGTACTTC.

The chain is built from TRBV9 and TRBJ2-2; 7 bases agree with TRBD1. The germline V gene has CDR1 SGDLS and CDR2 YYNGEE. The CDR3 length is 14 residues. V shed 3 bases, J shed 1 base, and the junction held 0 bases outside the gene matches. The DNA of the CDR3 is TGTGCCAGCAGCGGACAGGGGAACACCGGGGAGCTGTTTTTT. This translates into CASSGQGNTGELFF.

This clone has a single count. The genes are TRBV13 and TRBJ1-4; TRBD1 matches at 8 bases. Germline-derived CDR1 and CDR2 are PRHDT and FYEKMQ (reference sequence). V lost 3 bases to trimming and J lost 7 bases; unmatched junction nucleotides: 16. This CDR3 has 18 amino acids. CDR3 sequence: CASSLVQGAQPKIEKLFF. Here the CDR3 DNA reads TGTGCCAGCAGCTTGGTCCAGGGGGCGCAGCCCAAAATTGAAAAACTGTTTTTT.

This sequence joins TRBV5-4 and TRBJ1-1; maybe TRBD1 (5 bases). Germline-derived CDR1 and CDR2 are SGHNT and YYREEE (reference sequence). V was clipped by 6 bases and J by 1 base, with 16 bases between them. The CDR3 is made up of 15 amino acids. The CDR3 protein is CASNLPGHPNTEAFF. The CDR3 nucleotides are TGTGCCAGCAACCTTCCCGGACATCCGAACACTGAAGCTTTCTTT. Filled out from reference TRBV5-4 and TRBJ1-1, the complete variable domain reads ETGVTQSPTHLIKTRGQQVTLRCSSQSGHNTVSWYQQALGQGPQFIFQYYREEENGRGNFPPRFSGLQFPNYSSELNVNALELDDSALYLCASNLPGHPNTEAFFGQGTRLTVV.

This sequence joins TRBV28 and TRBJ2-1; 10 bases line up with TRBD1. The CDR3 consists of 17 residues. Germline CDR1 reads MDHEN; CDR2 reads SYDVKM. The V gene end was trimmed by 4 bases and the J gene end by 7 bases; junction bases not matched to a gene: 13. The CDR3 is CASSSGQGDVIRNEQFF. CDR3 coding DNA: TGTGCCAGCAGTTCCGGACAGGGGGATGTGATAAGAAATGAGCAGTTCTTC.

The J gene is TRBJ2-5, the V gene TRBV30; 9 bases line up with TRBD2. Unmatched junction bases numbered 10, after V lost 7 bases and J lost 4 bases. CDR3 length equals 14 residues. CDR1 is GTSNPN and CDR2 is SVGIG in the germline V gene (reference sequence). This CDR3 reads CASAASGKRETQYF. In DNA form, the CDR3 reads TGTGCCTCAGCTGCTAGCGGGAAACGAGAGACCCAGTACTTC.

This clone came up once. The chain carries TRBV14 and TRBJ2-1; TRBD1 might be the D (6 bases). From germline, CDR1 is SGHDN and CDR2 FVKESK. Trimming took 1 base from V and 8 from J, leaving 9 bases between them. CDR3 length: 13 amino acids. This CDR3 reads CASSQVWGHEQFF. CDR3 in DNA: TGTGCCAGCAGCCAAGTCTGGGGGCATGAGCAGTTCTTC.

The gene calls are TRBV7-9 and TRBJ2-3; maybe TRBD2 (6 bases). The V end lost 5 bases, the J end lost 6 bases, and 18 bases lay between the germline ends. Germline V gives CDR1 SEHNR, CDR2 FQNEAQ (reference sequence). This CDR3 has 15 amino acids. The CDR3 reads CASSPVGSGPDTQYF. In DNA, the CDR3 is TGTGCCAGCAGCCCGGTTGGTAGCGGCCCGGATACGCAGTATTTT.

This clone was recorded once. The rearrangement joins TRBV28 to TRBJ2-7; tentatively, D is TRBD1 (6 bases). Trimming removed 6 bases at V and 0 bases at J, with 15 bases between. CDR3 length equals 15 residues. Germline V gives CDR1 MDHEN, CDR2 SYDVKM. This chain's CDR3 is CASRSYRDSSYEQYF. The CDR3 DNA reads TGTGCCAGCAGGTCCTACAGGGATTCCTCCTACGAGCAGTACTTC. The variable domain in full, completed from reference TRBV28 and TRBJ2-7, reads DVKVTQSSRYLVKRTGEKVFLECVQDMDHENMFWYRQDPGLGLRLIYFSYDVKMKEKGDIPEGYSVSREKKERFSLILESASTNQTSMYLCASRSYRDSSYEQYFGPGTRLTVT.